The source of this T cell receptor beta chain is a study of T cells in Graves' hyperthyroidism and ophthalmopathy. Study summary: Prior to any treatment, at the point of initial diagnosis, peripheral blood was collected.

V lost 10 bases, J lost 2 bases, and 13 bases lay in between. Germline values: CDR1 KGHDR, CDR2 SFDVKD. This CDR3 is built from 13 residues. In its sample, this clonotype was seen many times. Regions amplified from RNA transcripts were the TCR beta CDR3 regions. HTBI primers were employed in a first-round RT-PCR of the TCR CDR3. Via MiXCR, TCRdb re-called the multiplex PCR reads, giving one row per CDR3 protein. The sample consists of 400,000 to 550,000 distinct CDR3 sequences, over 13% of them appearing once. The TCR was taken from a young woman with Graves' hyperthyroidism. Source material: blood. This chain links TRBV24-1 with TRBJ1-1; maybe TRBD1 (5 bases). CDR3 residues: CATRDAANTEAFF. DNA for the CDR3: TGTGCCACAAGGGACGCCGCAAACACTGAAGCTTTCTTT.